This T cell receptor (beta chain) was sequenced in a study of cytomegalovirus exposure and HLA in healthy donors. General study findings and limits: The authors enumerated roughly 180 TCR beta chains as linked to cytomegalovirus.

Trimming shortened V by 2 bases and J by 4 bases, and 15 bases separated the two germline ends. CDR3 length: 15 residues. Germline loops: CDR1 SGHRS, CDR2 YFSETQ. Here immunoSEQ multiplex PCR was the method, and the copy in TCRdb shows in-frame clones only, minus some. The profile shows tens of thousands of clones, roughly 93% of them singletons. These donors were members of the roughly 120-subject validation cohort, a group separate from the approximately 700-subject first cohort. On this clone: The antigen remains undetermined.

Sequences were obtained from PBMCs. This TCR was sampled from a man younger than 35 in good health and CMV-seronegative. The V gene is TRBV5-1, the J gene TRBJ1-1; TRBD1 is a possible D gene (5 bases). The CDR3 here is CASSLRGSGGTEAFF. Written as DNA, the CDR3 is TGCGCCAGCAGCTTAAGGGGATCGGGGGGCACTGAAGCTTTCTTT. Full variable domain (outside the CDR3, taken from reference TRBV5-1 and TRBJ1-1): KAGVTQTPRYLIKTRGQQVTLSCSPISGHRSVSWYQQTPGQGLQFLFEYFSETQRNKGNFPGRFSGRQFSNSRSEMNVSTLELGDSALYLCASSLRGSGGTEAFFGQGTRLTVV.